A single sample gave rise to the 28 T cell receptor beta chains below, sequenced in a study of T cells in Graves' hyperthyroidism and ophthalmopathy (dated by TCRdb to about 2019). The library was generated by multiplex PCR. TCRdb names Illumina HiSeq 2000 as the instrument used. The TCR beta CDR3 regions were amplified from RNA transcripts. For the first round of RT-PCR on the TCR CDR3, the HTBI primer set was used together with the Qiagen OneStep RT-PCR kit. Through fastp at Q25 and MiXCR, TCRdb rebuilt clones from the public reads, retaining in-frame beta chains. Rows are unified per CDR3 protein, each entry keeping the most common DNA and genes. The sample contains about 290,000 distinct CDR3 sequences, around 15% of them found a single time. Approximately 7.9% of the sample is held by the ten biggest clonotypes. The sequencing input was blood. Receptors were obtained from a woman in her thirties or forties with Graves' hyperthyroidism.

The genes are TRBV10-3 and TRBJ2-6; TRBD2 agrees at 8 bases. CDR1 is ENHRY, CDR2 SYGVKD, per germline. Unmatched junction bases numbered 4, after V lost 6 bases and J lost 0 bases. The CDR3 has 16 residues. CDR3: CAISLAGSSGANVLTF. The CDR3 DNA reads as TGTGCCATCAGCTTAGCGGGGAGCTCTGGGGCCAACGTCCTGACTTTC.

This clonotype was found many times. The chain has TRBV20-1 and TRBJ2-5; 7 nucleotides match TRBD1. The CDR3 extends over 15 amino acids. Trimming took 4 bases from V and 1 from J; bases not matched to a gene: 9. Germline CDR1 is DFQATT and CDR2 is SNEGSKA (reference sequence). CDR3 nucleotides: TGCAGTGCTACTGTAACCGACAGGGCCCAAGAGACCCAGTACTTC. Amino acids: CSATVTDRAQETQYF.

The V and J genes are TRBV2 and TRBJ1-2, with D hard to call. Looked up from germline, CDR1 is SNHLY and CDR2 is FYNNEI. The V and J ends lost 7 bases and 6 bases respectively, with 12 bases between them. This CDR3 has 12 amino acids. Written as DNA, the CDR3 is TGTGCCAGCATAGCAGCGTCAAATGGCTACACCTTC. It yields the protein CASIAASNGYTF.

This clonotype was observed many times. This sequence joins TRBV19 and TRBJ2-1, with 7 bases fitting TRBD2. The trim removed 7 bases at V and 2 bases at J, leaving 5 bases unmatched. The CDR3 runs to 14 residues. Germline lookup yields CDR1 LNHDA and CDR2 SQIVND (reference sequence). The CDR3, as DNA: TGTGCCAGTACCGAGCGGGGACCCTACAATGAGCAGTTCTTC. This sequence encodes CASTERGPYNEQFF.

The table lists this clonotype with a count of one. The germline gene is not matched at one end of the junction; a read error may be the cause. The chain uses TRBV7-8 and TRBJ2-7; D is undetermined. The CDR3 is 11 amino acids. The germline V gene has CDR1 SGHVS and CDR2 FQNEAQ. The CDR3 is CVSSFSYEQYF. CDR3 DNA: TGTGTCAGCAGCTTTAGCTACGAGCAGTACTTC.

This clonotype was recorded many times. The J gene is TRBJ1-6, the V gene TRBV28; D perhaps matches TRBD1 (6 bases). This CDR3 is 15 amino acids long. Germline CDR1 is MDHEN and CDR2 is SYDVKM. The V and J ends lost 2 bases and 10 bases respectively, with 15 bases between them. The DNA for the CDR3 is TGTGCCAGCAGTTTAATGGTGGGGGCTGGATCACCCCTCCACTTT. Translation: CASSLMVGAGSPLHF.

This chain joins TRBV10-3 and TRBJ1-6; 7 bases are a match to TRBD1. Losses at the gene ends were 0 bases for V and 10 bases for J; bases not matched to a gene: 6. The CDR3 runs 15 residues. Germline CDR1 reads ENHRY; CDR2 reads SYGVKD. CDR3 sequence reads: CAISESAGGRSPLHF. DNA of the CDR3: TGTGCCATCAGTGAGTCGGCAGGGGGTCGATCACCCCTCCACTTT.

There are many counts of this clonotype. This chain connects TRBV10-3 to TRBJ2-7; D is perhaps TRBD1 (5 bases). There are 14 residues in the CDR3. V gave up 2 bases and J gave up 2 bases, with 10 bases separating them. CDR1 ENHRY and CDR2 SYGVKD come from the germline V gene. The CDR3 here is CAISETGTTYEQYF. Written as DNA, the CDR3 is TGTGCCATCAGTGAGACAGGTACAACCTACGAGCAGTACTTC.

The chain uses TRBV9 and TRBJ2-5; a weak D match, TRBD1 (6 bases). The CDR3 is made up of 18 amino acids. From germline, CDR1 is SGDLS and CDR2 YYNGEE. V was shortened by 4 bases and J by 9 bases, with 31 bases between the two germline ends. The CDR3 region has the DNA TGTGCCAGCAGCACCCACGAGGGGGAAGGTTGGTTCAGCCCGGCCCAGTACTTC. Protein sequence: CASSTHEGEGWFSPAQYF.

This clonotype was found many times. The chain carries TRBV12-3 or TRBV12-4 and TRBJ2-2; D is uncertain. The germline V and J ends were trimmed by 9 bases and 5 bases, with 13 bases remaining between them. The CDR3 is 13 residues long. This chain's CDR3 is CASGRMVTGELFF. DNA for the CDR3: TGTGCCAGTGGGCGTATGGTAACCGGGGAGCTGTTTTTT.

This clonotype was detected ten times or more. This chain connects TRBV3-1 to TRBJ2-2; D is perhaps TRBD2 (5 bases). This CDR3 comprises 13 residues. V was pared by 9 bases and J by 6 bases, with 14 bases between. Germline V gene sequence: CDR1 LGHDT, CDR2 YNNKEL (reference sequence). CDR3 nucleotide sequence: TGTGCCAGTCAGCCCTGGGGAGCCGGGGAGCTGTTTTTT. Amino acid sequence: CASQPWGAGELFF.

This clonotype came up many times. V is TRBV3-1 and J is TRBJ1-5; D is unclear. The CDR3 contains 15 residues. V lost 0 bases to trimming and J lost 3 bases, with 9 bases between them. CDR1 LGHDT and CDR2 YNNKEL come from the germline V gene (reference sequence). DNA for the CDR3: TGTGCCAGCAGCCAAGATCCTGCTTCCAATCAGCCCCAGCATTTT. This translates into CASSQDPASNQPQHF.

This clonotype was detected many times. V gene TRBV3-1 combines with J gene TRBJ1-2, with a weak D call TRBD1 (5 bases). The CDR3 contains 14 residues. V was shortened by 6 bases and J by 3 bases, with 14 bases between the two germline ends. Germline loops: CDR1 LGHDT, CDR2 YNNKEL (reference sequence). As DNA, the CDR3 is TGTGCCAGCAGTGACTCCCAGGGCGACTATGGCTACACCTTC. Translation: CASSDSQGDYGYTF. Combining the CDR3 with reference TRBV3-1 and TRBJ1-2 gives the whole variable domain DTAVSQTPKYLVTQMGNDKSIKCEQNLGHDTMYWYKQDSKKFLKIMFSYNNKELIINETVPNRFSPKSPDKAHLNLHINSLELGDSAVYFCASSDSQGDYGYTFGSGTRLTVV.

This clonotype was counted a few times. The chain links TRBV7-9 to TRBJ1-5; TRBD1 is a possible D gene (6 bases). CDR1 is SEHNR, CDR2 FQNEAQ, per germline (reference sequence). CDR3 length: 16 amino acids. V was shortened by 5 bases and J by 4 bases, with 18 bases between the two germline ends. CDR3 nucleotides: TGTGCCAGCAGCCGATCAATGGCAGGGGTGAATCAGCCCCAGCATTTT. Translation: CASSRSMAGVNQPQHF.

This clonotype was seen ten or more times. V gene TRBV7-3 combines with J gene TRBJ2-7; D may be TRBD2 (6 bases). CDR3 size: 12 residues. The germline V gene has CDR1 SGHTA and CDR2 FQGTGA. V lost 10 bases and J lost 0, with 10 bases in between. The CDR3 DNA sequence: TGTGCCACCGACGGGAGCTCCTACGAGCAGTACTTC. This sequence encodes CATDGSSYEQYF.

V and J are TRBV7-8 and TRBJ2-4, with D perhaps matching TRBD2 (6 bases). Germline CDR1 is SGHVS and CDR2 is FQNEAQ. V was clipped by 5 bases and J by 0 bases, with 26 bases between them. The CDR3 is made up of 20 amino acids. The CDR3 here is CASSLHWAGSTKLAKNIQYF. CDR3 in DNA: TGTGCCAGCAGCCTCCATTGGGCGGGGAGTACAAAACTAGCCAAAAACATTCAGTACTTC. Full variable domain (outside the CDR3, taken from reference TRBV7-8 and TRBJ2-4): GAGVSQSPRYKVAKRGQDVALRCDPISGHVSLFWYQQALGQGPEFLTYFQNEAQLDKSGLPSDRFFAERPEGSVSTLKIQRTQQEDSAVYLCASSLHWAGSTKLAKNIQYFGAGTRLSVL.

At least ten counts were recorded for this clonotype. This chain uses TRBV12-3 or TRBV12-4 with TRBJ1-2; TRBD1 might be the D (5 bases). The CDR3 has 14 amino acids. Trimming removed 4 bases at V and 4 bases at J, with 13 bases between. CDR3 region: CASSSRVLFYGYTF. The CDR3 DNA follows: TGTGCCAGCAGTTCCAGGGTCTTATTCTATGGCTACACCTTC.

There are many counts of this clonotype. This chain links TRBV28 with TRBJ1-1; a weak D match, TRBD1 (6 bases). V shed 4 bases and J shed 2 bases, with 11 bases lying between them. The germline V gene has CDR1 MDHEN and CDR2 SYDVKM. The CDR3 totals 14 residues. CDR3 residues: CASSSTGYNTEAFF. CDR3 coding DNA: TGTGCCAGCAGTTCGACAGGTTATAACACTGAAGCTTTCTTT. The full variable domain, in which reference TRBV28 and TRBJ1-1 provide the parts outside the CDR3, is DVKVTQSSRYLVKRTGEKVFLECVQDMDHENMFWYRQDPGLGLRLIYFSYDVKMKEKGDIPEGYSVSREKKERFSLILESASTNQTSMYLCASSSTGYNTEAFFGQGTRLTVV.

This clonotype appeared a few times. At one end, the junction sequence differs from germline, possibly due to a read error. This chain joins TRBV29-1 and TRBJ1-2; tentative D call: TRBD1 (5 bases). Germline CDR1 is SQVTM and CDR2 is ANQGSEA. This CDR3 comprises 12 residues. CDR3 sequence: CNVGGTGYGYTF. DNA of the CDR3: TGTAATGTTGGGGGTACGGGCTATGGCTACACCTTC.

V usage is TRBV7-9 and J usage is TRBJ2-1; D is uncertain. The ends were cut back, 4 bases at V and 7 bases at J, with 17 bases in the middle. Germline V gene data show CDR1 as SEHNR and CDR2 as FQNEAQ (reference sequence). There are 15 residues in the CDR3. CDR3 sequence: CASSYTISGENEQFF. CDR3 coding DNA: TGTGCCAGCAGCTACACGATAAGTGGAGAAAATGAGCAGTTCTTC.

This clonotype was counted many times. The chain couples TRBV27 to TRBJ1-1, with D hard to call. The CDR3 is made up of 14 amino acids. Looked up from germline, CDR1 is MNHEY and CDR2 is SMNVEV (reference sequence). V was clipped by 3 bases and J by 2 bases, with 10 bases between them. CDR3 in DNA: TGTGCCAGCAGTTTCCGGAAAAAAAACACTGAAGCTTTCTTT. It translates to CASSFRKKNTEAFF.

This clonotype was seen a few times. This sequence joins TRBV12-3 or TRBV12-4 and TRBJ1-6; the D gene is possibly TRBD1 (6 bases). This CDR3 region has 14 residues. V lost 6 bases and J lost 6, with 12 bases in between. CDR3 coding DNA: TGTGCCAGCAGAGAGACAGGAATTAATTCACCCCTCCACTTT. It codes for CASRETGINSPLHF.

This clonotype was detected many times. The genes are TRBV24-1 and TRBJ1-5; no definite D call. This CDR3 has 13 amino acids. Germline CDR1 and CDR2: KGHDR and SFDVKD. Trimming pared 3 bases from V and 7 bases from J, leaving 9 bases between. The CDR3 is CATSDRGDQPQHF. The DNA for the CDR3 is TGTGCCACCAGTGATCGCGGAGACCAGCCCCAGCATTTT.

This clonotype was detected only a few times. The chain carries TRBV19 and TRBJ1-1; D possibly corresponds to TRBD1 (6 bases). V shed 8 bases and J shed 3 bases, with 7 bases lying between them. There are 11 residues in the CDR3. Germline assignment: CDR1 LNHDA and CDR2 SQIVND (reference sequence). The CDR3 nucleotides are TGTGCCAGTCGGACAGACACTGAAGCTTTCTTT. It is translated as CASRTDTEAFF.

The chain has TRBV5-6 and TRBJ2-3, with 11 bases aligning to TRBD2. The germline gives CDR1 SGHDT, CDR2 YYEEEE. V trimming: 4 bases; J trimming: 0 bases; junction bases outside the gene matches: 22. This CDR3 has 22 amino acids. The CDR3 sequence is CASSGGLVLSGRDLYSTDTQYF. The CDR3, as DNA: TGTGCCAGCAGCGGAGGACTAGTCCTTAGCGGGAGGGACCTTTATAGCACAGATACGCAGTATTTT.

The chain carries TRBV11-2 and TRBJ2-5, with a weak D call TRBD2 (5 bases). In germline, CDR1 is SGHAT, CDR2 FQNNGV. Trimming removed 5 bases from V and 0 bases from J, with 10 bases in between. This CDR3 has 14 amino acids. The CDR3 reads CASSKGRNQETQYF. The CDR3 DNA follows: TGTGCCAGCAGCAAAGGGAGAAACCAAGAGACCCAGTACTTC.

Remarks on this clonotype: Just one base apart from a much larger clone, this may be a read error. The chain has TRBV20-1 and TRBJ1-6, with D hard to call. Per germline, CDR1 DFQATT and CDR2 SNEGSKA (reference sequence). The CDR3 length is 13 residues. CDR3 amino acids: CCARPGNNSPLHF. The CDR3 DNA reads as TGCTGTGCAAGACCTGGAAATAATTCACCCCTCCACTTT.

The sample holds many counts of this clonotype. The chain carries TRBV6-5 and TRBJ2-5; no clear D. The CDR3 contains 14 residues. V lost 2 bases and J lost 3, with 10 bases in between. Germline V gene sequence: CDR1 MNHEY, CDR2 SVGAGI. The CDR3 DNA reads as TGTGCCAGCAGTTACCGGATGGCGGAAGAGACCCAGTACTTC. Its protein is CASSYRMAEETQYF.